The 20 T cell receptor beta chains below come from one sample, sequenced in a study of blood T cell repertoires in COVID-19. Using immunoSEQ multiplex PCR, the repertoire was profiled, and TCRdb retains in-frame clones only, with some absent. The sample carries 150,000 or so clones, approximately 80% recorded once. Sequenced material: peripheral blood. Receptor source: a human donor with acute or convalescent COVID-19. The donor label of this sample is uncertain.

This chain joins TRBV7-9 and TRBJ1-4; 7 bases fit TRBD1. Looked up from germline, CDR1 is SEHNR and CDR2 is FQNEAQ (reference sequence). This CDR3 is built from 19 residues. Trimming removed 3 bases from V and 6 bases from J; junction bases left unmatched: 19. Written as DNA, the CDR3 is TGTGCCAGCAGCTTTGTTGGGCAGGGGGTATGGAGCAACTATGAAAAACTGTTTTTT. Its translation is CASSFVGQGVWSNYEKLFF. Full variable domain (remainder filled in from reference TRBV7-9 and TRBJ1-4): DTGVSQNPRHKITKRGQNVTFRCDPISEHNRLYWYRQTLGQGPEFLTYFQNEAQLEKSRLLSDRFSAERPKGSFSTLEIQRTEQGDSAMYLCASSFVGQGVWSNYEKLFFGSGTQLSVL.

The chain has TRBV6-4 and TRBJ2-2; 7 nucleotides agree with TRBD1. V shed 2 bases and J 1 base; nucleotides not matched to a gene: 10. CDR1 and CDR2 (germline): MRHNA, SNTAGT. This CDR3 contains 18 residues. This CDR3 is CASSDTYNRGVNTGELFF. The CDR3 nucleotides read TGTGCCAGCAGTGACACATATAACAGGGGAGTGAACACCGGGGAGCTGTTTTTT.

V usage is TRBV9 and J usage is TRBJ1-3; D is uncertain. Germline lookup yields CDR1 SGDLS and CDR2 YYNGEE. The CDR3 runs to 15 residues. Trimming shortened V by 4 bases and J by 3 bases, and 14 bases separated the two germline ends. CDR3 nucleotide sequence: TGTGCCAGCAGCCCGCCCTGGACTGGTGGAAACACCATATATTTT. It codes for CASSPPWTGGNTIYF.

This clone showed up just a few times. The chain uses TRBV5-4 and TRBJ1-1; no definite D call. The V and J ends lost 4 bases and 3 bases respectively, with 7 bases between them. This CDR3 contains 12 residues. Germline CDR1 reads SGHNT; CDR2 reads YYREEE (reference sequence). The CDR3 nucleotides read TGTGCCAGCAGCGTCGGGTACACTGAAGCTTTCTTT. Translation: CASSVGYTEAFF. The whole variable domain, remainder taken from reference TRBV5-4 and TRBJ1-1, is ETGVTQSPTHLIKTRGQQVTLRCSSQSGHNTVSWYQQALGQGPQFIFQYYREEENGRGNFPPRFSGLQFPNYSSELNVNALELDDSALYLCASSVGYTEAFFGQGTRLTVV.

The chain carries TRBV18 and TRBJ2-2; tentative D call: TRBD2 (5 bases). Trimming stripped 3 bases from V and 3 bases from J, with 17 bases between. From germline, CDR1 is KGHSH and CDR2 LQKENI. CDR3 length: 17 residues. The CDR3 nucleotides are TGTGCCAGCTCACCCGCGGGCCCCCAGTTATACACCGGGGAGCTGTTTTTT. Amino acid sequence: CASSPAGPQLYTGELFF.

The chain recombines TRBV7-3 with TRBJ1-2; 8 nucleotides align to TRBD1. The length of the CDR3 is 13 residues. V lost 4 bases and J lost 6; bases outside the gene matches: 4. Per the germline V gene, CDR1 is SGHTA and CDR2 is FQGTGA. CDR3 residues: CASSSTGEHGYTF. The CDR3 bases are TGTGCCAGCAGCTCGACAGGGGAACATGGCTACACCTTC.

The chain has TRBV6-6 and TRBJ1-2, with D unclear. The ends were cut back, 8 bases at V and 0 bases at J, with 10 bases in the middle. Germline V gene data show CDR1 as MNHNY and CDR2 as SVGAGI (reference sequence). This CDR3 region has 13 residues. The CDR3 sequence: CASSDGTNYGYTF. The CDR3 DNA follows: TGTGCCAGCTCCGACGGGACTAACTATGGCTACACCTTC.

The gene calls are TRBV6-1 and TRBJ2-7; 8 bases map to TRBD1. V lost 2 bases to trimming and J lost 3 bases; unmatched junction nucleotides: 9. Germline CDR1 is MNHNS and CDR2 is SASEGT. The CDR3 is 16 residues long. The CDR3 region is CASSEYSAGQVYEQYV. In DNA form, the CDR3 reads TGTGCCAGCAGTGAATATTCCGCGGGACAGGTCTACGAGCAGTACGTC.

In its sample, this clone was seen a few times. The chain joins TRBV6-1 to TRBJ1-5; D is undetermined. V dropped 2 bases and J dropped 0 bases, with 5 bases sitting between them. Germline CDR1 reads MNHNS; CDR2 reads SASEGT. The CDR3 runs 14 residues. In DNA, the CDR3 is TGTGCCAGCAGTGAATTCTATAGCAATCAGCCCCAGCATTTT. It is translated as CASSEFYSNQPQHF.

The genes are TRBV30 and TRBJ1-6; 7 bases are a match to TRBD1. Germline V lookup: CDR1 GTSNPN, CDR2 SVGIG (reference sequence). The CDR3 covers 14 residues. V was clipped by 5 bases and J by 9 bases; unmatched bases: 10. The CDR3 here is CAWQKGQMGSPLHF. The CDR3 DNA reads TGTGCCTGGCAGAAGGGACAGATGGGTTCACCCCTCCACTTT.

The chain employs TRBV6-5 and TRBJ1-6, with D possibly TRBD1 on 6 matching bases. The CDR3 consists of 13 residues. Germline values: CDR1 MNHEY, CDR2 SVGAGI. The V gene lost 10 bases and the J gene lost 5 bases, with 12 bases spanning the gap. The CDR3: CAIPGQDNSPLHF. The CDR3 DNA is TGTGCCATCCCGGGACAAGATAATTCACCCCTCCACTTT.

The chain couples TRBV11-2 to TRBJ1-2; D gene ambiguous. Trimming left V 3 bases short and J 4 bases short, with 12 bases between. Germline-derived CDR1 and CDR2 are SGHAT and FQNNGV. CDR3 size: 14 residues. The CDR3: CASSFGGSFYGYTF. CDR3 DNA sequence: TGTGCCAGCAGCTTCGGTGGTTCCTTCTATGGCTACACCTTC.

This clone was seen many times. The genes are TRBV5-1 and TRBJ1-2; D gene ambiguous. Germline CDR1 and CDR2: SGHRS and YFSETQ. Trimming took 4 bases from V and 3 from J, leaving 7 bases between them. This CDR3 spans 12 amino acids. The DNA of the CDR3 is TGCGCCAGCAGCCAGGATGACTATGGCTACACCTTC. Its protein product is CASSQDDYGYTF.

V usage is TRBV2 and J usage is TRBJ1-1; 9 bases are shared with TRBD1. CDR3 length equals 14 residues. V shed 6 bases and J 2 bases; nucleotides not matched to a gene: 4. Germline values: CDR1 SNHLY, CDR2 FYNNEI. For the CDR3, the DNA is TGTGCCAGCAGAAGGACAGGGGAAAACACTGAAGCTTTCTTT. As protein: CASRRTGENTEAFF.

This clone was counted once. The rearrangement links TRBV5-1 to TRBJ1-1; D gene ambiguous. The ends were cut back, 0 bases at V and 1 base at J, with 7 bases in the middle. Looked up from germline, CDR1 is SGHRS and CDR2 is YFSETQ. The CDR3 totals 14 residues. This chain's CDR3 is CASSLGTQNTEAFF. The CDR3 DNA reads TGCGCCAGCAGCTTGGGGACTCAGAACACTGAAGCTTTCTTT.

The chain uses TRBV2 and TRBJ1-1, with 7 bases aligning to TRBD1. J lost 0 bases, V lost 3 bases, and 4 bases had no gene match. CDR1 SNHLY and CDR2 FYNNEI come from the germline V gene. There are 15 residues in the CDR3. The CDR3, as DNA: TGTGCCAGCAGTGAGGGACAGCTATTGAACACTGAAGCTTTCTTT. It translates to CASSEGQLLNTEAFF.

This sequence joins TRBV25-1 and TRBJ1-5, with 7 nucleotides matching TRBD1. The CDR3 consists of 14 residues. Trimming took 4 bases from V and 4 from J; bases not matched to a gene: 4. Germline assignment: CDR1 MGHDK and CDR2 SYGVNS. The CDR3: CASSVTGQNQPQHF. CDR3 nucleotides: TGTGCCAGCAGTGTGACAGGGCAGAATCAGCCCCAGCATTTT.

The rearrangement links TRBV4-1 to TRBJ1-5, with TRBD1 matching 9 bases. Germline V gene data show CDR1 as MGHRA and CDR2 as YSYEKL. The CDR3 has 16 residues. The V gene end was trimmed by 0 bases and the J gene end by 3 bases; junction bases not matched to a gene: 3. The CDR3 nucleotides read TGCGCCAGCAGCCAAGAGGGACAGGGCCTCAATCAGCCCCAGCATTTT. Protein sequence: CASSQEGQGLNQPQHF.

V usage is TRBV4-1 and J usage is TRBJ1-4; 9 positions match TRBD1. Germline lookup yields CDR1 MGHRA and CDR2 YSYEKL. The CDR3 consists of 17 residues. The trim removed 2 bases at V and 0 bases at J, leaving 4 bases unmatched. DNA for the CDR3: TGCGCCAGCAGCCAACCAGGACAGGGGCCAACTAATGAAAAACTGTTTTTT. Its translation: CASSQPGQGPTNEKLFF.

The chain uses TRBV11-2 and TRBJ1-4, with D unresolved. This CDR3 has 17 amino acids. Trimming removed 3 bases at V and 5 bases at J, with 19 bases between. CDR1 and CDR2 from the germline V gene are SGHAT and FQNNGV. The CDR3 region is CASSFDSGWASNEKLFF. CDR3 DNA: TGTGCCAGCAGCTTTGACTCGGGATGGGCCTCGAATGAAAAACTGTTTTTT.